This T cell receptor (beta chain) was sequenced in a study of blood T cell repertoires in COVID-19. Study-wide context: Material from acute and convalescent COVID-19 was sourced from the United States, Italy and Spain. T cells, B-cell-depleted T cells, or PBMCs provided the cDNA or gDNA that served as material.

Authors' data handling: It was from reference gene primer amplification that nucleated cell counts were estimated. The protocol was immunoSEQ multiplex PCR, while the TCRdb copy is restricted to in-frame clones and leaves out a portion. V and J calls and clone size are as listed in that table; D and trimming were resolved from the DNA. Seen here are 400,000 or so clones, around 84% observed once, and the top ten hold 2.5% to 3.5%. V was clipped by 0 bases and J by 0 bases, with 8 bases between them. CDR1 and CDR2 (germline): GTSNPN, SVGIG (reference sequence). The length of the CDR3 is 14 residues. The TCR originated in a human donor in a cohort sampled during active COVID-19. The chain has TRBV30 and TRBJ2-5; no definite D call. Sequences were obtained from peripheral blood. The CDR3 region is CAWSVTSNQETQYF. CDR3 bases: TGTGCCTGGAGTGTAACGTCTAACCAAGAGACCCAGTACTTC.